Listed below are T cell receptor beta chains from one sample, sequenced in a study of OX40 agonist ivuxolimab in advanced cancers. TCRdb's table, derived via immunoSEQ multiplex PCR, lists solely in-frame clones and lacks some. The table records some 33,000 clones, roughly 68% of them present only once. The sequencing used CD4+ or CD8+ T cells sorted from blood, collected in a trial of the OX40 agonist ivuxolimab. These receptors all stem from an adult with an advanced solid tumor such as melanoma, head and neck, liver or kidney cancer. Each CDR3 is given with its conserved first and last residue. The order of the fields is clone size, V gene, CDR3 protein. The size of a clone is reported for some rows only, either as once, few or many, or as a class for expanded clones.

NA	TRBV29-1	CSVETGLASTDTQYF
few	TRBV5-6	CASSWGSDTSGELFF
NA	TRBV2	CASSVGRASDTQYF
NA	TRBV5-1	CASSPHPGQSLEKLFF
few	TRBV30	CAWSTPTRKSTEAFF
once	TRBV6-5	CASSYFGTGDTEAFF
NA	TRBV6-4	CASNPGGHRGYTF
few	TRBV5-1	CASRDGPNYGYTF
NA	TRBV5-4	CASRGQGGNSPLHF
NA	TRBV19	CASSASGNSGNTIYF
NA	TRBV5-1	CASSPDSSNQPQHF
NA	TRBV4-1	CASSQDGQGQDEAFF
NA	TRBV27	CASSPDRPYTEAFF
few	TRBV6-1	CASSEFPGSGNTIYF
once	TRBV4-2	CASSQDRDRTDTQYF
NA	TRBV2	CASSEGQRNTGELFF
NA	TRBV5-1	CASSPGIPGLQETQYF
NA	TRBV30	CAGDRRTNEKLFF
NA	TRBV4-1	CASSQGRATNEKLFF
NA	TRBV19	CASRRTAHQPQHF
once	TRBV2	CASSVERVGNQPQHF
NA	TRBV14	CASSENQGGAYEQYF
NA	TRBV21-1	CASSKGRDRASNQPQHF
once	TRBV10-3	CAIKAQLNEQFF
NA	TRBV5-3	CARSLPGRPMVTEAFF
NA	TRBV6-6	CASTGKGSGNTIYF
NA	TRBV27	CASSSPGLLYEQYF
NA	TRBV21-1	CASSIVRGQVYNEQFF
NA	TRBV7-9	CASSFSRGSGEKLFF
NA	TRBV10-3	CAIRPSGPYNEQFF
NA	TRBV5-8	CASSPGTRTYQETQYF
once	TRBV25-1	CATSGAPVRAQYF
NA	TRBV7-8	CASSRTSGGALETQYF